The present T cell receptor beta chain was sequenced within a study of cytomegalovirus exposure and HLA in healthy donors. Study-wide results and caveats: Listed as cytomegalovirus-associated were 164 TCR beta chains.

V was clipped by 6 bases and J by 3 bases, with 11 bases between them. Germline lookup yields CDR1 LNHDA and CDR2 SQIVND (reference sequence). CDR3 length equals 13 residues. Of note for this clone: The antigen remains undetermined.

This table comes from immunoSEQ multiplex PCR, and its TCRdb copy is limited to in-frame clones, with some not included. The sample holds 200,000 to 250,000 clones, 70% to 90% seen once. Specimen: PBMCs. The V call is TRBV19, the J call TRBJ1-1; D ambiguous. The TCR comes from a woman younger than 30 in good health and CMV-seronegative. CDR3 nucleotides: TGTGCCAGTAGCCAAGGGTATGACACTGAAGCTTTCTTT. It is translated as CASSQGYDTEAFF.